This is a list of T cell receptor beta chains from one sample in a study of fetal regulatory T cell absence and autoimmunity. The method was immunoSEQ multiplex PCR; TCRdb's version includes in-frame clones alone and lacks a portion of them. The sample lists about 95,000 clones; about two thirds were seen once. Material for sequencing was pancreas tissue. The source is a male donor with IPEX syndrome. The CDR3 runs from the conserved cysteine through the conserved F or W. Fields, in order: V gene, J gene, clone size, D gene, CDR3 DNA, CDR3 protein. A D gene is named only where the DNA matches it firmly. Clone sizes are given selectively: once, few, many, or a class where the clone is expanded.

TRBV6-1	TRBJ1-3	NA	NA	TGTGCCAGCAGTAAATCATGGGACAGAAACACCATATATTTT	CASSKSWDRNTIYF
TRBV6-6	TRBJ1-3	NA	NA	TGTGCCAGCAGTTACTTTCGGGGTTTTGGAAACACCATATATTTT	CASSYFRGFGNTIYF
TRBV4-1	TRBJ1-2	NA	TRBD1	TGCGCCAGCAGCCAAGACTTAAAAGGACAGGCAAACTATGGCTACACCTTC	CASSQDLKGQANYGYTF
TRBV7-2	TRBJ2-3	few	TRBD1	TGTGCCAGCAGCTTAGCCGGGACAGGGCCAGATACGCAGTATTTT	CASSLAGTGPDTQYF
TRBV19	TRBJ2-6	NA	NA	TGTGCCAGTAGTATATCTGGGGCCAACGTCCTGACTTTC	CASSISGANVLTF
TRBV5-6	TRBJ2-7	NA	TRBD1	TGTGCCAGCAGCAGACAGGGTTTCTTCTACGAGCAGTACTTC	CASSRQGFFYEQYF
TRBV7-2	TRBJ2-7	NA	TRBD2	TGTGCCAGCAGCTTGGGCGGGGGTTCCTACGAGCAGTACTTC	CASSLGGGSYEQYF
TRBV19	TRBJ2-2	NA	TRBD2	TGTGCCTCGGGACTAGCGGGGGGGCCCGGGGAGCTGTTTTTT	CASGLAGGPGELFF
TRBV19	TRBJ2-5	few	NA	TGTGCCAGTAGTATATCTGGCGGGGGCAGCGTAGAGACCCAGTACTTC	CASSISGGGSVETQYF
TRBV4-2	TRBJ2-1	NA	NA	TGTGCCAGCAGCCAAGGGAATGAGCAGTTCTTC	CASSQGNEQFF
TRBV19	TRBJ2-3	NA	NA	TGTGCCAGTAGTATAGGGGATACGCAGTATTTT	CASSIGDTQYF
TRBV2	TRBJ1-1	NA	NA	TGTGCCAGCAGTGACGGGCCGCATATAATGAACACTGAAGCTTTCTTT	CASSDGPHIMNTEAFF
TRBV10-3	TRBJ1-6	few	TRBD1	TGTGCCATCACCCAGGGGGGCAATTCACCCCTCCACTTT	CAITQGGNSPLHF
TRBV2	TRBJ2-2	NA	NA	TGTGCCAGCAGTTGGACCCCCGGGGAGCTGTTTTTT	CASSWTPGELFF
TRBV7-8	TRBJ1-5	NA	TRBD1	TGTGCCAGCAGCTTAGAGCGGATGCGTGACAGGGTCAATCAGCCCCAGCATTTT	CASSLERMRDRVNQPQHF
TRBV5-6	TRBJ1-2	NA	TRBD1	TGTGCCAGCAGCTTGGTTACGGGACAGGGGGGCTACACCTTC	CASSLVTGQGGYTF
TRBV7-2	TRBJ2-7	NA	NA	TGTGCCAGCAGCCCCGTACCCTTAGATGCCTACGAGCAGTACTTC	CASSPVPLDAYEQYF
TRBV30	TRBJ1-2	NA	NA	TGTGCCTTAACACGGACCCACTGGGGCTACACCTTC	CALTRTHWGYTF
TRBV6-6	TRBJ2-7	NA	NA	TGTGCCAGACATGGATGTTCCTACGAGCAGTACTTC	CARHGCSYEQYF
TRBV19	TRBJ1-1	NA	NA	TGTGCCAGTAGTATTTGGGGGGGGACTGAAGCTTTCTTT	CASSIWGGTEAFF
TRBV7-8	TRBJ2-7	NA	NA	TGTGCCAGCAGCTTAGCGCGAGAGTACGAGCAGTACTTC	CASSLAREYEQYF
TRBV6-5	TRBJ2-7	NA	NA	TGTGCCAGCAGTTACAGGGAGCGGCGGTCCTACGAGCAGTACTTC	CASSYRERRSYEQYF
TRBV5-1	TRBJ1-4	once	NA	TGCGCCAGCAGCTTGGGACAAAATAATGAAAAACTGTTTTTT	CASSLGQNNEKLFF
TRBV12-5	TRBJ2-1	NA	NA	TGTGCTAGTGGTAACAGGGCCTACAATGAGCAGTTCTTC	CASGNRAYNEQFF
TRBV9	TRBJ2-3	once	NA	TGTGCCAGCACCCGGCGGTTGGGCACAGATACGCAGTATTTT	CASTRRLGTDTQYF
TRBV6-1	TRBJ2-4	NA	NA	TGTGCCAGCAGTGAGGGGGACAAAAACATTCAGTACTTC	CASSEGDKNIQYF
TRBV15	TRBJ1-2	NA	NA	TGTGCCACCAGCAGGGAGCTAATTGGACTTGGCTACACCTTC	CATSRELIGLGYTF
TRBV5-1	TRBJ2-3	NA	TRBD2	TGCGCCAGCAGCTGGGGTGTCGGACGACTAGCGGGAGGATTTACAGATACGCAGTATTTT	CASSWGVGRLAGGFTDTQYF
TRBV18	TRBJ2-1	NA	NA	TGTGCCAGCTCCCTTAGCGTTAATGAGCAGTTCTTC	CASSLSVNEQFF
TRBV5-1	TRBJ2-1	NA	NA	TGCGCCAGCAGCTCCCAGGAGGGGCCTACCTACAATGAGCAGTTCTTC	CASSSQEGPTYNEQFF
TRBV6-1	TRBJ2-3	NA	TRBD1	TGTGCCAGCAGTGGGACAGGGGGCACAGATACGCAGTATTTT	CASSGTGGTDTQYF
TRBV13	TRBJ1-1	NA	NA	TGTGCCAGCAGCTTAGGCCCCTACGACACTGAAGCTTTCTTT	CASSLGPYDTEAFF
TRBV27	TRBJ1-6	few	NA	TGTGCCAGCAGTTCTAGGGTCGCAAATTCACCCCTCCACTTT	CASSSRVANSPLHF
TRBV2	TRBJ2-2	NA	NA	TGTGCCAGCAGTGGCCGGGCGGGTGGCGGGGAGCTGTTTTTT	CASSGRAGGGELFF
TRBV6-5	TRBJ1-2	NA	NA	TGTGCCAGCGAAAGGCGGAAAGGGGGAGACTATGGCTACACCTTC	CASERRKGGDYGYTF
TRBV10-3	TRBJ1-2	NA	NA	TGTGCCATCAGTGAGAGGGGCGGCTATGGCTACACCTTC	CAISERGGYGYTF
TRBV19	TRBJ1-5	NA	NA	TGTGCCAGTAGTATAGGCAGGAGCAATCAGCCCCAGCATTTT	CASSIGRSNQPQHF
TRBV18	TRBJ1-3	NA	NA	TGTGCCAGCTCTCCAGTAGGTAACGGCGGAAACACCATATATTTT	CASSPVGNGGNTIYF
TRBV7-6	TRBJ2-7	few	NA	TGTGCCAGCAGCCCGGGACCCTACGAGCAGTACTTC	CASSPGPYEQYF
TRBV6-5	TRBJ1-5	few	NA	TGTGCCAGCAGTTCCCGGGACCCCTATAGCAATCAGCCCCAGCATTTT	CASSSRDPYSNQPQHF
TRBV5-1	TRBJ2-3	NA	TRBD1	TGCGCCAGCAGCCTTCCCCGGGACAGACCCACAGATACGCAGTATTTT	CASSLPRDRPTDTQYF
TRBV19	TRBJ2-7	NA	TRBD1	TGTGCCAGCCGGAGACGGGACAGGGATAACGAGCAGTACTTC	CASRRRDRDNEQYF
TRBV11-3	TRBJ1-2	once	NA	TGTGCCAGCAGCTACTACTCGTCAGCAGTTAACTATGGCTACACCTTC	CASSYYSSAVNYGYTF
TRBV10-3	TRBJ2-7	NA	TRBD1	TGTGCCATCCAAGGGGGCCCAAACCTCTACGAGCAGTACTTC	CAIQGGPNLYEQYF